Given below is one T cell receptor (beta chain) in context. Its matching antigen is unknown. Since a much larger clone is just one base distant, this may be a read error. The CDR3 covers 15 residues. Per germline, CDR1 SGHTA and CDR2 FQGNSA. This sample stems from a study of T cell repertoires in cytomegalovirus infection. Study information: Indications came from public TCR beta signatures; they pointed to CMV infection and to a matching HLA type.

Study results and limitations: Cumulative public TCR beta family frequency identified carriers of CMV plus the relevant HLA. Within the response measured ex vivo, HLA-C-restricted CMV-specific TCR beta clonotypes were dominant.

Via MiXCR, TCRdb re-called the reads, giving one row per CDR3 protein. The sample records hundreds of thousands of distinct CDR3 sequences, roughly 20% being singletons. Sequenced sample: CD8+ T cells from PBMCs. The chain has TRBV7-2 and TRBJ2-7, with TRBD2 identical over 11 bases. This TCR was recovered from a human donor in good health (CMV status not recorded). Some clones in this sample may be carry-over from other donors' samples. CDR3 loop: CAGSSTGTSGNEQYF. CDR3 nucleotide sequence: TGTGCCGGCAGCTCCACCGGGACTAGCGGAAACGAGCAGTACTTC.